Listed here is a single TCR beta chain. The antigen remains undetermined. The data were taken from a study of T cell repertoires in cytomegalovirus infection. Overall study: Researchers turned to recently identified HLA-C-restricted CMV epitopes as well as well-studied HLA-B-restricted ones. Indications of both CMV infection and matching HLA type were provided by public TCR beta signatures.

TCRdb analysed the reads with MiXCR anew, one entry per CDR3 protein. Here the sample spans some 920,000 distinct CDR3 sequences, around 32% being singletons. This CDR3 spans 16 amino acids. The J segment lost 3 bases and the V segment lost 0 bases, leaving 7 bases of the junction unmatched. Germline-derived CDR1 and CDR2 are SGHAT and FQNNGV. Study-wide results and limits: What dominated the ex vivo response were HLA-C-restricted CMV-specific TCR beta clonotypes.

The TCR sequence derives from a human donor in good health (CMV status not recorded). Some clones in this sample may be carry-over from other donors' samples. The sequences come from cultured CD8+ T cells from PBMCs, collected from culture after CMV antigen stimulation. The rearrangement uses TRBV11-2 and TRBJ1-1; 7 positions agree with TRBD1. CDR3 DNA sequence: TGTGCCAGCAGCTTAGACCGTGACAGGGTAGACACTGAAGCTTTCTTT. Translating it yields CASSLDRDRVDTEAFF. Full variable domain (missing parts from reference TRBV11-2 and TRBJ1-1): EAGVAQSPRYKIIEKRQSVAFWCNPISGHATLYWYQQILGQGPKLLIQFQNNGVVDDSQLPKDRFSAERLKGVDSTLKIQPAKLEDSAVYLCASSLDRDRVDTEAFFGQGTRLTVV.